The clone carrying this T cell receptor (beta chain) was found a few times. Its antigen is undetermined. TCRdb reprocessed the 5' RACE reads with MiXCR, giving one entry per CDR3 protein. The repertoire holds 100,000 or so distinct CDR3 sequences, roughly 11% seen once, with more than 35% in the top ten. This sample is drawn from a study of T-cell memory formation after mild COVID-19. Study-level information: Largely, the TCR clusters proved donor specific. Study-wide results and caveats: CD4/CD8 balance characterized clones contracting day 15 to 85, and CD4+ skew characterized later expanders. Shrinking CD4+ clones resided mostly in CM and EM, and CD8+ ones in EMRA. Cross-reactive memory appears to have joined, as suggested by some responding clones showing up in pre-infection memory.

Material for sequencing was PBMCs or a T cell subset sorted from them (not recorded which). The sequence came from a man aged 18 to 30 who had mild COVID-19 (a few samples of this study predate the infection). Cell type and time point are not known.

The CDR3 coding sequence is TGCGCCAGCAGCCAAGAACGGGGACGGGTCCAAGAGACCCAGTACTTC. Its protein is CASSQERGRVQETQYF. V usage is TRBV4-3 and J usage is TRBJ2-5, with D possibly being TRBD1 or TRBD2 (5 bases each). Germline loops: CDR1 LGHNA, CDR2 YSLEER. This CDR3 is built from 16 residues. Between the trimmed V and J ends, which lost 0 bases and 1 base, there was a span of 12 bases.